These 14 T cell receptor beta chains were sequenced from one sample in a study of blood T cell repertoires in COVID-19. Sequenced by immunoSEQ multiplex PCR; TCRdb stores in-frame clones only, minus some. Counted here are 180,000 or so clones, 60% to 80% occurring once; the ten biggest clones make up around 15%. The sequencing sample was made of PBMCs or T cells enriched from blood (not recorded which). The receptors were sampled from a man in his sixties who had been exposed to COVID-19.

The chain has TRBV5-1 and TRBJ2-5, with D possibly TRBD2 on 5 matching bases. This CDR3 has 16 residues. Trimming took 3 bases from V and 1 from J, leaving 16 bases between them. Per germline, CDR1 SGHRS and CDR2 YFSETQ. CDR3 coding DNA: TGCGCCAGCAGCTACTCCGAGGGCCCGTCCCAAGAGACCCAGTACTTC. Translating it yields CASSYSEGPSQETQYF.

V is TRBV6-6 and J is TRBJ1-2, with TRBD1 identical over 8 bases. The V gene end was trimmed by 2 bases and the J gene end by 3 bases; junction bases not matched to a gene: 2. Germline lookup yields CDR1 MNHNY and CDR2 SVGAGI (reference sequence). CDR3 length: 14 residues. The CDR3 sequence is CASSYSRGHYGYTF. The CDR3 coding sequence is TGTGCCAGCAGTTACAGCAGGGGGCACTATGGCTACACCTTC.

This clone has a single count. The chain links TRBV7-3 to TRBJ2-1; 7 bases are a match to TRBD2. The junction had 12 bases not matched to a gene; V was cut back by 2 bases and J by 8 bases. The CDR3 length is 16 residues. In germline, CDR1 is SGHTA, CDR2 FQGTGA. CDR3: CASSLGVAGVAHEQFF. The CDR3 region has the DNA TGTGCCAGCAGCTTAGGGGTCGCGGGAGTGGCCCATGAGCAGTTCTTC.

CDR3 loop: CATSDRMRTSGYNEQFF. CDR3 in DNA: TGTGCCACCAGTGATCGAATGAGGACTAGCGGGTACAATGAGCAGTTCTTC. The chain recombines TRBV24-1 with TRBJ2-1, with 11 bases that match TRBD2. Germline CDR1 is KGHDR and CDR2 is SFDVKD. V was clipped by 3 bases and J by 4 bases; unmatched bases: 7. This CDR3 contains 17 residues.

The rearrangement links TRBV11-2 to TRBJ1-4; D is possibly TRBD1 (6 bases). This CDR3 has 15 residues. With 4 bases removed from V and 7 bases from J, the gap between germline ends came to 16 bases. Germline CDR1 SGHAT, CDR2 FQNNGV. The CDR3 reads CASSYEPGHGEKLFF. The CDR3 DNA sequence: TGTGCCAGCAGCTACGAACCGGGACACGGTGAAAAACTGTTTTTT.

The chain recombines TRBV4-3 with TRBJ2-3, with 7 nucleotides matching TRBD2. The CDR3 is made up of 17 amino acids. Looked up from germline, CDR1 is LGHNA and CDR2 is YSLEER. Germline trimming cut 0 bases from V and 2 bases from J; bases unmatched to any gene: 8. CDR3 sequence: CASSQDLASGVTDTQYF. The CDR3, as DNA: TGCGCCAGCAGCCAAGATCTGGCTAGCGGAGTCACAGATACGCAGTATTTT.

In this sample, this clone turned up once. The chain carries TRBV7-3 and TRBJ2-6; D is unresolved. This CDR3 is 13 amino acids long. V lost 5 bases, J lost 4 bases, and 6 bases lay in between. Germline V CDR1 and CDR2: SGHTA, FQGTGA. The CDR3 DNA sequence: TGTGCCAGCAGCATGACAGGGGCCAACGTCCTGACTTTC. Translating gives CASSMTGANVLTF. Looking up the rest from reference TRBV7-3 and TRBJ2-6 gives the full variable domain: GAGVSQTPSNKVTEKGKYVELRCDPISGHTALYWYRQSLGQGPEFLIYFQGTGAADDSGLPNDRFFAVRPEGSVSTLKIQRTERGDSAVYLCASSMTGANVLTFGAGSRLTVL.

The chain carries TRBV5-1 and TRBJ2-7; 7 bases line up with TRBD2. The J segment lost 7 bases and the V segment lost 5 bases, leaving 12 bases of the junction unmatched. CDR1 and CDR2 (germline): SGHRS, YFSETQ. The CDR3 runs 14 residues. The CDR3 here is CASSIAGASREQYF. CDR3 in DNA: TGCGCCAGCAGTATTGCGGGAGCGAGTCGGGAGCAGTACTTC.

The J gene is TRBJ1-2, the V gene TRBV6-5; D is perhaps TRBD1 (5 bases). V was cut by 0 bases and J by 4 bases, with 9 bases left in between. The CDR3 is 14 residues long. Germline V gene lookup returns CDR1 MNHEY and CDR2 SVGAGI. This chain's CDR3 is CASSYSDTLYGYTF. The CDR3 DNA reads as TGTGCCAGCAGTTACTCGGACACTCTCTATGGCTACACCTTC.

The chain employs TRBV27 and TRBJ1-6; D is perhaps TRBD1 (6 bases). Germline V gene data show CDR1 as MNHEY and CDR2 as SMNVEV (reference sequence). Trimming pared 5 bases from V and 10 bases from J, leaving 18 bases between. This CDR3 contains 15 residues. CDR3 DNA sequence: TGTGCCAGCAGTCCCCTGGACAGCCCAGGGTCACCCCTCCACTTT. It specifies CASSPLDSPGSPLHF.

This chain connects TRBV19 to TRBJ2-3; maybe TRBD2 (6 bases). Trimming removed 7 bases at V and 4 bases at J, with 15 bases between. There are 14 residues in the CDR3. Per germline, CDR1 LNHDA and CDR2 SQIVND (reference sequence). CDR3 sequence: CASTPGGFPDTQYF. The CDR3 nucleotides read TGTGCCAGTACCCCTGGGGGGTTCCCAGATACGCAGTATTTT.

This rearrangement joins TRBV28 to TRBJ2-3, with D perhaps matching TRBD2 (7 bases). V was clipped by 6 bases and J by 2 bases, with 15 bases between them. The CDR3 spans 15 residues. Germline CDR1 reads MDHEN; CDR2 reads SYDVKM. Here the CDR3 DNA reads TGTGCCAGCAGCCCCTGGGGGGGGGCCACAGATACGCAGTATTTT. Its translation is CASSPWGGATDTQYF. Full variable domain (missing parts from reference TRBV28 and TRBJ2-3): DVKVTQSSRYLVKRTGEKVFLECVQDMDHENMFWYRQDPGLGLRLIYFSYDVKMKEKGDIPEGYSVSREKKERFSLILESASTNQTSMYLCASSPWGGATDTQYFGPGTRLTVL.

The genes are TRBV2 and TRBJ1-2, with 7 nucleotides matching TRBD1. V shed 3 bases and J 4 bases; nucleotides not matched to a gene: 8. Looked up from germline, CDR1 is SNHLY and CDR2 is FYNNEI. CDR3 length equals 15 residues. The CDR3 reads CASSETGPLLYGYTF. Written as DNA, the CDR3 is TGTGCCAGCAGTGAGACAGGGCCCTTACTCTATGGCTACACCTTC.

The V and J genes are TRBV19 and TRBJ2-5; TRBD2 matches 10 bases. CDR1 is LNHDA, CDR2 SQIVND, per germline (reference sequence). CDR3 length equals 14 residues. Trimming cost V 5 bases and J 4 bases; bases outside gene matches: 4. As DNA, the CDR3 is TGTGCCAGTAGTCCCCTAGCGGGAGTAGAGACCCAGTACTTC. Its protein is CASSPLAGVETQYF.